This record covers a single TCR beta chain. What it binds is not known. Clones were read by immunoSEQ multiplex PCR, and TCRdb kept only the in-frame ones, dropping some. The table records about 39,000 clones, 65% to 90% of them present only once. Germline loops: CDR1 SGHDT, CDR2 YYEEEE. Trimming took 4 bases from V and 4 from J; bases not matched to a gene: 10. The CDR3 contains 17 residues. These data come from a study of Ad26.COV2.S vaccination and SARS-CoV-2 variants. Study-wide findings and caveats: Breadth and depth estimates from TCRs may understate total T cell responses. Vaccine recipients showed a spike-specific TCR breadth that was higher than in placebo recipients. Similar non-spike TCR breadth was seen in vaccine and placebo recipients. There was reportedly substantial breadth in spike-specific CD8+ and CD4+ T cell responses after vaccination.

This sequence joins TRBV5-6 and TRBJ2-1; TRBD2 aligns across 11 bases. The TCR comes from a human donor who had recovered from COVID-19. The sequencing here drew on peripheral blood, taken after recovery from COVID-19. For the CDR3, the DNA is TGTGCCAGCAGCCCTAGGGCCCTAGCGGGAGGTTACAATGAGCAGTTCTTC. It specifies CASSPRALAGGYNEQFF.